The rows below give T cell receptor beta chains drawn from one sample of a study of control samples from healthy donors and cancer patients. This table comes from immunoSEQ multiplex PCR, and its TCRdb copy is limited to in-frame clones, with some not included. The repertoire consists of under 200,000 clones, with approximately 94% occurring once and the leading ten covering roughly 15%. The specimen was PBMCs. These receptors came from a man aged 60-69 years with colorectal cancer. The CDR3 runs from the conserved cysteine through the conserved F or W. The D gene is left open where the match is weak. Clone size is given for some rows only: seen once, a few or many times, or a class if the clone is expanded.

J | size | V | D | CDR3 | DNA
TRBJ2-3 | . | TRBV7-9 | TRBD2 | CASRREAGGGTDTQYF | TGTGCCAGCAGGCGAGAAGCGGGGGGAGGCACAGATACGCAGTATTTT
TRBJ2-5 | . | TRBV10-2 | . | CASSEGWGTTIQETQYF | TGCGCCAGCAGTGAAGGGTGGGGGACAACTATCCAAGAGACCCAGTACTTC
TRBJ1-1 | . | TRBV29-1 | . | CSVPGRPAAFF | TGCAGCGTTCCGGGTCGACCCGCCGCTTTCTTT
TRBJ2-1 | once | TRBV9 | TRBD2 | CASSVQGLAGFNEQFF | TGTGCCAGCAGCGTACAGGGGCTAGCGGGGTTTAATGAGCAGTTCTTC
TRBJ1-5 | . | TRBV19 | TRBD1 | CASSMTGIGQPQHF | TGTGCCAGTAGTATGACAGGGATAGGACAGCCCCAGCATTTT
TRBJ1-2 | . | TRBV12-3/TRBV12-4 | . | CASSGDTWTGYTF | TGTGCCAGCAGTGGGGACACGTGGACTGGCTACACCTTC
TRBJ1-5 | . | TRBV6-6 | . | CASSYGDGYSNQPQHF | TGTGCCAGCAGTTACGGGGACGGGTATAGCAATCAGCCCCAGCATTTT
TRBJ1-5 | . | TRBV7-2 | TRBD1 | CASSLVRQGNQPQHF | TGTGCCAGCAGCTTAGTCCGACAGGGAAATCAGCCCCAGCATTTT
TRBJ1-1 | . | TRBV4-2 | . | CASSQEGTRGTEAFF | TGTGCCAGCAGCCAAGAAGGCACCCGCGGCACTGAAGCTTTCTTT
TRBJ1-1 | . | TRBV30 | . | CAWRATLNTEAFF | TGTGCCTGGAGGGCGACCCTGAACACTGAAGCTTTCTTT
TRBJ2-5 | . | TRBV5-5 | . | CASSFLQGGWETQYF | TGTGCCAGCAGCTTTTTACAGGGAGGATGGGAGACCCAGTACTTC
TRBJ2-2 | . | TRBV6-5 | TRBD2 | CASRGLAANTGELFF | TGTGCCAGCAGGGGACTAGCGGCAAACACCGGGGAGCTGTTTTTT
TRBJ2-3 | . | TRBV9 | TRBD2 | CASSVRLAGLTDTQYF | TGTGCCAGCAGCGTTCGACTAGCGGGGTTGACAGATACGCAGTATTTT
TRBJ2-7 | . | TRBV6-5 | TRBD1 | CASSYRDRVFF | TGTGCCAGCAGTTACAGGGACAGGGTGTTCTTC
TRBJ1-1 | . | TRBV19 | TRBD1 | CASDRGRGNTEAFF | TGTGCCAGTGACAGGGGTAGGGGAAACACTGAAGCTTTCTTT
TRBJ2-7 | . | TRBV6-2/TRBV6-3 | TRBD1 | CASSWGDRASYEQYF | TGTGCCAGCAGTTGGGGGGACAGGGCCAGCTACGAGCAGTACTTC
TRBJ1-5 | . | TRBV10-3 | . | CAIMVGGGDSNQPQHF | TGTGCCATCATGGTCGGAGGCGGGGATAGCAATCAGCCCCAGCATTTT
TRBJ1-4 | . | TRBV15 | . | CATSKTALLGELFF | TGTGCCACCAGCAAGACAGCCCTGTTAGGGGAACTGTTTTTT
TRBJ1-5 | . | TRBV4-2 | . | CASSQDGTKQPQHF | TGTGCCAGCAGCCAAGACGGGACAAAACAGCCCCAGCATTTT
TRBJ1-2 | once | TRBV5-4 | . | CASSLDEGFYGYTF | TGTGCCAGCAGCCTGGATGAAGGCTTCTATGGCTACACCTTC
TRBJ2-1 | . | TRBV5-1 | TRBD2 | CASSPTSGGYNEQFF | TGCGCCAGCAGCCCGACTAGCGGGGGGTACAATGAGCAGTTCTTC
TRBJ1-2 | . | TRBV10-2 | TRBD1 | CASEPGQGAEGYTF | TGCGCCAGCGAGCCGGGACAGGGGGCGGAGGGCTACACCTTC
TRBJ2-1 | . | TRBV4-1 | . | CASSQGGYEGNEQFF | TGCGCCAGCAGCCAAGGGGGATATGAAGGGAACGAGCAGTTCTTC
TRBJ1-6 | . | TRBV12-3/TRBV12-4 | . | CASLLGGSPLHF | TGTGCCAGTCTTCTAGGAGGGTCACCCCTCCACTTT
TRBJ1-5 | . | TRBV19 | . | CASRLWNSNSNQPQHF | TGTGCCAGTAGGTTATGGAACAGTAATAGCAATCAGCCCCAGCATTTT
TRBJ1-2 | . | TRBV19 | TRBD1 | CASSTVRDRGGYTF | TGTGCCAGTAGTACCGTCCGGGACAGGGGAGGCTACACCTTC